One TCR beta chain is described in this entry. Methods used by the authors: Counts of nucleated cells, estimated from reference gene primer amplification, were obtained. Using immunoSEQ multiplex PCR, the repertoire was profiled, and TCRdb retains in-frame clones only, with some absent. The V and J calls and clone size are taken from that table; D and trimming were inferred from the DNA. The sample holds about 110,000 clones, about four fifths seen once. These data come from a study of blood T cell repertoires in COVID-19. Study summary: Both acute and convalescent COVID-19 samples were obtained from the United States, Italy and Spain. T cells, B-cell-depleted T cells, or PBMCs provided the cDNA or gDNA that served as material.

The CDR3 is 14 residues long. Germline CDR1 is MRHNA and CDR2 is SNTAGT. The V gene lost 5 bases and the J gene lost 5 bases, with 13 bases spanning the gap. The chain is built from TRBV6-4 and TRBJ1-5; no clear D gene. The sequenced material came from peripheral blood. This clonotype originated in a woman older than 75 with acute or convalescent COVID-19. CDR3 amino acids: CASSPRRGDQPQHF. The CDR3 region has the DNA TGTGCCAGCAGTCCACGGCGCGGGGATCAGCCCCAGCATTTT.